The 11 T cell receptor beta chains in this list originate from one sample, sequenced in a study of T cells after yellow fever vaccination. One entry per CDR3 protein results from TCRdb running MiXCR on the 5' RACE reads. This sample has fewer than 350,000 distinct CDR3 sequences, with 3.5% to 4.5% found just once. Sequencing was performed on PBMCs, taken 15 days after the yellow fever booster vaccination. Receptors were obtained from a man between 18 and 35 years old who received the YFV17D yellow fever vaccine.

This clonotype was counted at least ten times. This chain connects TRBV12-3 or TRBV12-4 to TRBJ2-2; 9 positions agree with TRBD1. V trimming: 5 bases; J trimming: 5 bases; junction bases outside the gene matches: 6. There are 15 residues in the CDR3. In DNA form, the CDR3 reads TGTGCCAGCAGTCACAGGGGGCTCGGTACCGGGGAGCTGTTTTTT. As protein: CASSHRGLGTGELFF.

In its sample, this clonotype was seen many times. J is TRBJ1-4 and V is TRBV12-3 or TRBV12-4, with D possibly matching TRBD1 (5 bases). The CDR3 consists of 13 residues. Trimming shortened V by 2 bases and J by 8 bases, and 9 bases separated the two germline ends. For the CDR3, the DNA is TGTGCCAGCAGTTTATCAGGGAGAGAAAAACTGTTTTTT. Translated: CASSLSGREKLFF.

The rearrangement uses TRBV9 and TRBJ2-1, with TRBD2 matching over 9 bases. CDR1 is SGDLS, CDR2 YYNGEE, per germline. Germline trimming cut 6 bases from V and 6 bases from J; bases unmatched to any gene: 10. The CDR3 contains 15 residues. The CDR3 DNA follows: TGTGCCAGCACCCCTGGAATAGCGGGGGCCAATGAGCAGTTCTTC. It yields the protein CASTPGIAGANEQFF. The full variable domain, rest sourced from reference TRBV9 and TRBJ2-1, is DSGVTQTPKHLITATGQRVTLRCSPRSGDLSVYWYQQSLDQGLQFLIQYYNGEERAKGNILERFSAQQFPDLHSELNLSSLELGDSALYFCASTPGIAGANEQFFGPGTRLTVL.

This clonotype was seen a handful of times. CDR3 sequence reads: CASGSGLNQPQHF. CDR3 bases: TGTGCCAGCGGATCTGGACTCAATCAGCCCCAGCATTTT. V is TRBV7-8 and J is TRBJ1-5; D remains ambiguous. Germline lookup yields CDR1 SGHVS and CDR2 FQNEAQ. V gave up 8 bases and J gave up 3 bases, with 11 bases separating them. The CDR3 runs 13 residues.

The sample holds many counts of this clonotype. The chain recombines TRBV10-3 with TRBJ1-2; D is possibly TRBD1 (5 bases). The CDR3 is 16 amino acids. V lost 4 bases, J lost 4 bases, and 19 bases lay in between. Germline lookup yields CDR1 ENHRY and CDR2 SYGVKD. For the CDR3, the DNA is TGTGCCATCAGTGGGCAAGCTGGAGACAGCACCTATGGCTACACCTTC. Its translation is CAISGQAGDSTYGYTF.

V gene TRBV7-2 combines with J gene TRBJ2-4; a possible D gene is TRBD2 (6 bases). There are 12 residues in the CDR3. V was clipped by 5 bases and J by 9 bases, with 11 bases between them. Per germline, CDR1 SGHTA and CDR2 FQGNSA. The CDR3: CASSALGGIQYF. The CDR3 DNA reads TGTGCCAGCAGCGCCCTGGGGGGCATTCAGTACTTC. Filled out from reference TRBV7-2 and TRBJ2-4, the complete variable domain reads GAGVSQSPSNKVTEKGKDVELRCDPISGHTALYWYRQSLGQGLEFLIYFQGNSAPDKSGLPSDRFSAERTGGSVSTLTIQRTQQEDSAVYLCASSALGGIQYFGAGTRLSVL.

This clonotype was counted a few times. The gene calls are TRBV29-1 and TRBJ1-1; D is uncertain. Germline CDR1 SQVTM, CDR2 ANQGSEA. Trimming cost V 5 bases and J 11 bases, with 18 bases left between them. The CDR3 extends over 12 amino acids. CDR3 in DNA: TGCAGCGTTACCGGGTCCTCTGATTGGGCTTTCTTT. It encodes CSVTGSSDWAFF.

This clonotype was counted between two and nine times. Compared with germline, one end of the junction differs, possibly owing to a read error. The chain carries TRBV6-2 or TRBV6-3 and TRBJ1-2, with unresolved D. This CDR3 contains 12 residues. From germline, CDR1 is MNHEY and CDR2 SVGEGT. The CDR3 loop reads CASTSTSGIQSF. CDR3 DNA sequence: TGTGCCAGCACCTCGACATCTGGGATTCAGAGCTTC.

This clonotype was counted at least ten times. The V and J genes are TRBV9 and TRBJ2-1, with D perhaps matching TRBD1 (6 bases). The V gene lost 4 bases and the J gene lost 7 bases, with 21 bases spanning the gap. This CDR3 comprises 16 residues. Germline CDR1 is SGDLS and CDR2 is YYNGEE. The CDR3: CASSPSGFRGLNEQFF. The CDR3 bases are TGTGCCAGCAGCCCGTCAGGGTTCAGGGGTCTAAATGAGCAGTTCTTC.

In this sample, this clonotype turned up many times. This chain joins TRBV27 and TRBJ1-3; D is undetermined. From germline, CDR1 is MNHEY and CDR2 SMNVEV (reference sequence). Deletions cut 5 bases from V and 4 bases from J, with 12 bases between. The CDR3 runs 14 residues. As DNA, the CDR3 is TGTGCCAGCAGTAGCCTGGATTCCGGAAACACCATATATTTT. This sequence encodes CASSSLDSGNTIYF.

The CDR3 coding sequence is TGTGCCAGCAGCAGAGAGAGATTACATCGCACCGGGGAGCTGTTTTTT. Protein: CASSRERLHRTGELFF. The J gene is TRBJ2-2, the V gene TRBV21-1. TRBV21-1 is recorded as a pseudogene. The CDR3 extends over 16 amino acids.